These T cell receptor beta chains were read from a single sample in a study of blood T cells in healthy people across ages. TCRdb reprocessed the 5' RACE reads with MiXCR, giving one entry per CDR3 protein. Of 600,000 to 1,000,000 distinct CDR3 sequences in the sample, approximately 25% were seen once. Another study also made use of these data, one on T cells of mothers and their children.

Sample: blood. All receptors derive from a boy younger than 18 in good health. CDR3s include the opening cysteine and the closing phenylalanine or tryptophan. A D gene is named only where the DNA matches it firmly. Clone size is shown for a subset of rows, as once, few, many or a class of expanded clone.

D gene	clone size	J gene	V gene	CDR3 protein	CDR3 DNA
.	.	TRBJ1-2	TRBV28	CASSLYVFGGEREDYGYTF	TGTGCCAGCAGTTTATATGTTTTCGGGGGGGAGCGAGAGGACTATGGCTACACCTTC
.	.	TRBJ2-5	TRBV27	CASSTDSSQETQYF	TGTGCCAGCAGTACGGACAGTTCCCAAGAGACCCAGTACTTC
.	.	TRBJ2-7	TRBV4-3	CASSRGRPAYEQYF	TGCGCCAGCAGCCGAGGACGCCCCGCTTACGAGCAGTACTTC
.	few	TRBJ2-2	TRBV13	CARSSDTNTGELFF	TGTGCCCGCAGCTCCGACACAAACACCGGGGAGCTGTTTTTT
.	few	TRBJ1-1	TRBV18	CASSPGIGNTEAFF	TGTGCCAGCTCACCAGGGATAGGGAACACTGAAGCTTTCTTT
.	few	TRBJ2-5	TRBV7-2	CASSLGGQGGQTQYF	TGTGCCAGCAGCTTAGGAGGTCAGGGTGGACAGACCCAGTACTTC
TRBD1	.	TRBJ1-5	TRBV7-6	CASSLGGGRGNQPQHF	TGTGCCAGCAGTCTCGGGGGGGGCAGGGGGAATCAGCCCCAGCATTTT
.	.	TRBJ1-1	TRBV7-2	CASSLNTAAFF	TGTGCCAGCAGCTTAAACACAGCCGCTTTCTTT
.	.	TRBJ2-5	TRBV11-2	CASSFTGYPQETQYF	TGTGCCAGCAGCTTCACAGGTTATCCCCAAGAGACCCAGTACTTC
TRBD1	few	TRBJ2-1	TRBV6-1	CASSAGQGLVGSYNEQFF	TGTGCCAGCAGCGCCGGACAGGGTTTGGTGGGCTCCTACAATGAGCAGTTCTTC
.	.	TRBJ2-7	TRBV7-9	CASSRVGHEQYF	TGTGCCAGCAGCCGAGTTGGTCACGAGCAGTACTTC
TRBD2	many	TRBJ2-3	TRBV7-6	CASSLGLAGGPTDTQYF	TGTGCCAGCAGCCTGGGACTAGCGGGGGGGCCTACAGATACGCAGTATTTT
.	.	TRBJ1-5	TRBV5-8	CASSLGYGYQPQHF	TGTGCCAGCAGCTTGGGCTACGGGTATCAGCCCCAGCATTTT
.	few	TRBJ2-4	TRBV5-1	CASSLGQSQNIQYF	TGCGCCAGCAGCTTGGGGCAGTCACAAAACATTCAGTACTTC
TRBD2	few	TRBJ2-5	TRBV5-1	CASRPSGRKETQYF	TGCGCCAGCAGGCCTAGCGGGAGGAAAGAGACCCAGTACTTC
.	many	TRBJ2-7	TRBV3-1	CASRADGSYEQYF	TGTGCCAGCAGAGCGGACGGATCCTACGAGCAGTACTTC
.	.	TRBJ2-5	TRBV4-2	CASSQDWNNQETQYF	TGTGCCAGCAGCCAAGACTGGAACAACCAAGAGACCCAGTACTTC